These T cell receptor beta chains were read from a single sample in a study of T cells after yellow fever vaccination. MiXCR, applied by TCRdb to the 5' RACE reads, yields one record per CDR3 protein. This table holds about 68,000 distinct CDR3 sequences, approximately 6.1% found once. Sequences were derived from CD8+ T cells sorted from PBMCs, sampled approximately 40 days after the first yellow fever vaccination. The receptors shown here come from a man younger than 35 who received the YFV17D yellow fever vaccine. Both conserved end residues are part of each CDR3. Each record gives: V gene, J gene, CDR3 protein.

TRBV27	TRBJ2-3	CASAGGGSTDTQYF
TRBV4-3	TRBJ1-2	CASSQGTGGTNYGYTF
TRBV7-9	TRBJ2-1	CAMGPGLRHNEQFF
TRBV6-5	TRBJ2-3	CASSYSIGQADTQYF
TRBV18	TRBJ2-7	CASSPNGYYEQYF
TRBV6-1	TRBJ2-5	CASSQTSGQETQYF
TRBV4-3	TRBJ1-1	CASRLSKNWDTEAFF
TRBV6-5	TRBJ1-1	CASRTTGALAEAFF
TRBV3-1	TRBJ2-5	CASSQDGVSAAQETQYF
TRBV4-3	TRBJ2-5	CASSHLDGVQETQYF
TRBV12-3/TRBV12-4	TRBJ2-3	CASSFLGSAGEQYF
TRBV10-3	TRBJ2-7	CAIRTGTYEQYF
TRBV7-8	TRBJ2-1	CASSLGTSGHNEQFF
TRBV29-1	TRBJ2-3	CSVEDPNPLAGDTDTQYF
TRBV5-6	TRBJ2-1	CASSGAYNEQFF
TRBV7-3	TRBJ2-2	CASTGLSTGELFF
TRBV7-2	TRBJ2-3	CASSLGGLGGNTDTQYF
TRBV12-3/TRBV12-4	TRBJ2-7	CASSFPRTSGVSYEQYF